Listed below are T cell receptor beta chains from one sample, sequenced in a study of blood T cell repertoires in COVID-19. The data were produced by immunoSEQ multiplex PCR, yet TCRdb's version contains in-frame clones alone and is incomplete. The table has around 140,000 clones, approximately 80% seen once. The sample was peripheral blood. All receptors come from a human donor in a cohort sampled during active COVID-19. Both conserved end residues are part of each CDR3. A D gene is named only where the DNA matches it firmly. Clone size appears in some rows only: once, few, many, or a class for an expanded clone.

j_gene: TRBJ2-3; d_gene: TRBD2; abundance: NA; v_gene: TRBV2; CDR3aa: CASLGMGGPGDTQYF; CDR3nt: TGTGCCAGCCTCGGAATGGGAGGGCCGGGAGATACGCAGTATTTT
j_gene: TRBJ1-1; d_gene: TRBD1; abundance: NA; v_gene: TRBV15; CDR3aa: CATRGQGMNTEAFF; CDR3nt: TGTGCCACCAGAGGACAGGGTATGAACACTGAAGCTTTCTTT
j_gene: TRBJ2-7; d_gene: NA; abundance: NA; v_gene: TRBV13; CDR3aa: CASSLLSSGSAYEQYF; CDR3nt: TGTGCCAGCAGCTTGCTTAGCTCCGGTTCGGCCTACGAGCAGTACTTC
j_gene: TRBJ1-1; d_gene: NA; abundance: NA; v_gene: TRBV2; CDR3aa: CASSDQGLNTEAFF; CDR3nt: TGTGCCAGCAGTGATCAGGGGCTCAACACTGAAGCTTTCTTT
j_gene: TRBJ2-2; d_gene: TRBD2; abundance: NA; v_gene: TRBV6-6; CDR3aa: CASRRPSGVTGELFF; CDR3nt: TGTGCCAGCAGACGTCCTAGCGGGGTCACCGGGGAGCTGTTTTTT
j_gene: TRBJ2-3; d_gene: TRBD2; abundance: few; v_gene: TRBV5-4; CDR3aa: CASSWGSGSGTDTQYF; CDR3nt: TGTGCCAGCAGCTGGGGAAGCGGGAGTGGCACAGATACGCAGTATTTT
j_gene: TRBJ1-4; d_gene: NA; abundance: NA; v_gene: TRBV5-1; CDR3aa: CASSLGTERNEKLFF; CDR3nt: TGCGCCAGCAGCTTGGGGACAGAGCGGAATGAAAAACTGTTTTTT
j_gene: TRBJ1-6; d_gene: NA; abundance: NA; v_gene: TRBV11-2; CDR3aa: CASSLGPGQYNSPLHF; CDR3nt: TGTGCCAGCAGCTTAGGTCCCGGACAATATAATTCACCCCTCCACTTT
j_gene: TRBJ1-6; d_gene: TRBD1; abundance: NA; v_gene: TRBV28; CDR3aa: CASGGQGIAYNSPLHF; CDR3nt: TGTGCCAGCGGGGGACAGGGTATCGCCTATAATTCACCCCTCCACTTT
j_gene: TRBJ1-1; d_gene: NA; abundance: NA; v_gene: TRBV9; CDR3aa: CASSFRENTEAFF; CDR3nt: TGTGCCAGCAGCTTCCGGGAAAACACTGAAGCTTTCTTT
j_gene: TRBJ1-4; d_gene: TRBD1; abundance: NA; v_gene: TRBV2; CDR3aa: CASREGATNEKLFF; CDR3nt: TGTGCCAGCAGGGAGGGGGCAACAAATGAAAAACTGTTTTTT
j_gene: TRBJ1-5; d_gene: TRBD1; abundance: few; v_gene: TRBV24-1; CDR3aa: CATSDGNTGEVNQPQHF; CDR3nt: TGTGCCACCAGTGACGGTAATACAGGGGAGGTAAATCAGCCCCAGCATTTT
j_gene: TRBJ2-1; d_gene: TRBD2; abundance: NA; v_gene: TRBV3-1/TRBV3-2; CDR3aa: CASSQGVSGGNEQFF; CDR3nt: TGTGCCAGCAGCCAAGGGGTCAGCGGGGGAAATGAGCAGTTCTTC
j_gene: TRBJ1-3; d_gene: TRBD1; abundance: once; v_gene: TRBV3-1/TRBV3-2; CDR3aa: CASSQARGLGNTIYF; CDR3nt: TGTGCCAGCAGCCAAGCCAGGGGGCTTGGAAACACCATATATTTT
j_gene: TRBJ2-7; d_gene: TRBD1; abundance: few; v_gene: TRBV11-2; CDR3aa: CASSLETGSTYEQYF; CDR3nt: TGTGCCAGCAGCTTAGAGACAGGGTCCACCTACGAGCAGTACTTC
j_gene: TRBJ2-5; d_gene: TRBD2; abundance: NA; v_gene: TRBV28; CDR3aa: CASSSGTSETQYF; CDR3nt: TGTGCCAGCAGTTCCGGGACTAGCGAGACCCAGTACTTC
j_gene: TRBJ2-1; d_gene: TRBD2; abundance: few; v_gene: TRBV2; CDR3aa: CATGGSLNEQFF; CDR3nt: TGTGCCACCGGGGGGTCCCTCAATGAGCAGTTCTTC
j_gene: TRBJ1-1; d_gene: NA; abundance: once; v_gene: TRBV5-8; CDR3aa: CASSPRGTVNTEAFF; CDR3nt: TGTGCCAGCAGCCCACGGGGGACGGTGAACACTGAAGCTTTCTTT
j_gene: TRBJ2-3; d_gene: TRBD1; abundance: once; v_gene: TRBV5-4; CDR3aa: CASSPPGQGTDTQYF; CDR3nt: TGTGCCAGCAGCCCACCGGGACAGGGCACAGATACGCAGTATTTT
j_gene: TRBJ1-5; d_gene: NA; abundance: NA; v_gene: TRBV5-6; CDR3aa: CASSFGGADQPQHF; CDR3nt: TGTGCCAGCAGCTTCGGAGGGGCAGATCAGCCCCAGCATTTT
j_gene: TRBJ1-6; d_gene: NA; abundance: NA; v_gene: TRBV9; CDR3aa: CASNSGGYSPLHF; CDR3nt: TGTGCCAGCAATAGCGGGGGTTATTCACCCCTCCACTTT
j_gene: TRBJ2-7; d_gene: NA; abundance: NA; v_gene: TRBV5-1; CDR3aa: CASSLGPRENEQYF; CDR3nt: TGCGCCAGCAGCTTGGGACCGCGGGAAAACGAGCAGTACTTC
j_gene: TRBJ1-3; d_gene: NA; abundance: NA; v_gene: TRBV12-5; CDR3aa: CASGLKVWEGNSGNTIYF; CDR3nt: TGTGCTAGTGGTTTGAAGGTGTGGGAGGGGAACTCTGGAAACACCATATATTTT